This TCR beta chain was identified during a study of cytomegalovirus exposure and HLA in healthy donors. At the level of the study: Sequencing of about 179 million T cells in an earlier analysis found roughly 120 million unique TCR beta sequences.

The PCR had 60 Vbeta and 13 Jbeta primers. Clones were sequenced by immunoSEQ multiplex PCR, and TCRdb holds only the in-frame ones, with some missing. The table includes 150,000 to 200,000 clones, roughly four fifths detected once. Study-wide points: One variant, a missense change in DCLRE1C, was linked in a later analysis to TCR beta V- and J-gene trimming. Later on, an analysis showed TCR association rates differing by HLA locus, with DRB1 the most and HLA-C the fewest.

Germline V gene sequence: CDR1 SEHNR, CDR2 FQNEAQ (reference sequence). J was trimmed by 0 bases and V by 2 bases; bases with no gene match: 4. The CDR3 has 15 amino acids. About this clone itself: Its matching antigen is unknown.

This TCR was sampled from a man between 18 and 35 years old in good health and CMV-seronegative. The sample consisted of PBMCs. The genes are TRBV7-9 and TRBJ2-7, with 7 bases identical to TRBD1. CDR3: CASSLMGQSSYEQYF. As DNA, the CDR3 is TGTGCCAGCAGCTTAATGGGACAGAGCTCCTACGAGCAGTACTTC. The whole variable domain, filled in from reference TRBV7-9 and TRBJ2-7, reads DTGVSQNPRHKITKRGQNVTFRCDPISEHNRLYWYRQTLGQGPEFLTYFQNEAQLEKSRLLSDRFSAERPKGSFSTLEIQRTEQGDSAMYLCASSLMGQSSYEQYFGPGTRLTVT.